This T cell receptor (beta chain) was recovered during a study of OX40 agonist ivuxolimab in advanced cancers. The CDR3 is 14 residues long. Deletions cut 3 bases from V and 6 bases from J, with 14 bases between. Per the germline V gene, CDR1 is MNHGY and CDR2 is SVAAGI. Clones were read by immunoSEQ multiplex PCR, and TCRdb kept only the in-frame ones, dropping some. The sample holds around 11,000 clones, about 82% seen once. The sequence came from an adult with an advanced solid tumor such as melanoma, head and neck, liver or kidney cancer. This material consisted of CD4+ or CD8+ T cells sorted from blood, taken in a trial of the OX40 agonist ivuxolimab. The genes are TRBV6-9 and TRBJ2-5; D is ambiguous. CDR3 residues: CASSYSVSSKTQYF. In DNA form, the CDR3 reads TGTGCCAGCAGTTACTCAGTTTCATCTAAGACCCAGTACTTC.